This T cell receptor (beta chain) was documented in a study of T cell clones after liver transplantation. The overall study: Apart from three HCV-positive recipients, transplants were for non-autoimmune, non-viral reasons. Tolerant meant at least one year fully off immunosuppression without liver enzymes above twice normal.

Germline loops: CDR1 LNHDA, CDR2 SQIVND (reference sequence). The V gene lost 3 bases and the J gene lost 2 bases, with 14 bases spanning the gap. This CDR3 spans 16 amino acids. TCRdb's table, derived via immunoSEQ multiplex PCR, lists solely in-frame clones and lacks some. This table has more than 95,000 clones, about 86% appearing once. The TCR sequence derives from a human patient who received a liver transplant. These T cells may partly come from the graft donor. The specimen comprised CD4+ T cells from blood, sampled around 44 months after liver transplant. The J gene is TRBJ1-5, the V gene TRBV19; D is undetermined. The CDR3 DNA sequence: TGTGCCAGTAGTATTAATGAGGGCGGTGGCAATCAGCCCCAGCATTTT. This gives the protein CASSINEGGGNQPQHF.